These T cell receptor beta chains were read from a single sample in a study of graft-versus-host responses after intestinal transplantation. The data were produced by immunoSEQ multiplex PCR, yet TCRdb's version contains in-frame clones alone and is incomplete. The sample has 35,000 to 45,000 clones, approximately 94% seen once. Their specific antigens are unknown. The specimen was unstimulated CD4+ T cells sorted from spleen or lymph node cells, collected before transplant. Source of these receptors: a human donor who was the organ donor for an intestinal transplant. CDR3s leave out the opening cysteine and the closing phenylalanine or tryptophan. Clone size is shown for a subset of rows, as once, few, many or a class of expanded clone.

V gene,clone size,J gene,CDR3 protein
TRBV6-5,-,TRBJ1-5,ASSYSAGQPQH
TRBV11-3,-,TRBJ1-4,ASSLSGEKLF
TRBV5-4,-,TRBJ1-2,ASSLKQGVGGYT
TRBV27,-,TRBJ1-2,ASSLLAGNYGYT
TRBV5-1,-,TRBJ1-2,ASSYGGQGLYGYT
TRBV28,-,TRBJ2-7,ASIRDRSEQY
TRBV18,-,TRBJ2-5,ASSRGGLDQETQY
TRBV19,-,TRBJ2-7,ASSPGGSFYEQY
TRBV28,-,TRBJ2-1,ASSLLLAGGRYEQF
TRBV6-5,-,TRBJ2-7,ASSYDWNSEQY
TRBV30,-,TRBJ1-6,AWSAHVSSYNSPLH
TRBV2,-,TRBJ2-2,ASTGEYTGELF
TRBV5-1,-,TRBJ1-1,ASSSEGGTGEAF
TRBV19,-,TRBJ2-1,ASSIRGYNEQF
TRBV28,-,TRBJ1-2,ASRGQGAFGYT
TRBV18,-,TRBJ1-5,ASSPDRASNQPQH
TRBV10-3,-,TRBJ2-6,ATSETPGQGFSGANVLT
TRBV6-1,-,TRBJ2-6,ASTPGANVLT
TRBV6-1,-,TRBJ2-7,ASSAGQTRYEQY
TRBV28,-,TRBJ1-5,ASSLGGDNQPQH
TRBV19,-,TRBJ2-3,ASGNLGLAGGTDTQY
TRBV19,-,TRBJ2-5,ASSIGLQETQY
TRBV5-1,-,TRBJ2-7,ASSPDRGNLMIPRGPYEQY
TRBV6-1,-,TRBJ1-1,ASQENGWTEAF
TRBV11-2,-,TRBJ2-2,ASSQPGLAVGELF
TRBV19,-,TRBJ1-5,ASSRQPYSNQPQH
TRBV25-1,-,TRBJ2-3,ASSGLADTQY
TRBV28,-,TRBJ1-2,ASSLGQGGYT
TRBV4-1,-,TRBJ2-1,ASSQLRLAGEQF
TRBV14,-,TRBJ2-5,ASSQVLPRNQETQY
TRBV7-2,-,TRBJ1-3,ASSLRTGAEGNTIY
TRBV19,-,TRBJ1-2,ASSITPTGARNYGYT
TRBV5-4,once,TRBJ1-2,ASSLFGTGDGYGYT
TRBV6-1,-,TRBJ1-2,ASSDRGWRGYT
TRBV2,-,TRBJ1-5,ASSGSSQPQH
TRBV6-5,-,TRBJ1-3,ASSYWGIGSGNTIY
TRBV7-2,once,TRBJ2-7,ASSLRGYEQY
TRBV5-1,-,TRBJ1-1,ASSLYRGFEAF
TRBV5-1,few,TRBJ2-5,ASSLFGAGGGETQY
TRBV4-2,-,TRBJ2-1,ASSLGGGSSYNEQF
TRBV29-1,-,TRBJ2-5,SVPLELEETQY
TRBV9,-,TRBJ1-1,ASSVEGVGGAF
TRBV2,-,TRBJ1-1,ASRRVGDGSNTEAF
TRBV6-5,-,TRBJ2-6,ASSYGILSGANVLT
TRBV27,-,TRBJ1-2,ASSFGRGQGNYGYT
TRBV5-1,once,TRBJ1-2,ASSLDRRGYGYT
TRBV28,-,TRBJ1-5,ASTLRGPVSNQPQH
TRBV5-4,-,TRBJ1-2,ASSPGQGNYGYT
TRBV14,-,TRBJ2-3,ASSQDWGADTQY
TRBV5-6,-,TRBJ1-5,ASSSGQFVNQPQH
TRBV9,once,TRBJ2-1,ASSVEGDSYNEQF
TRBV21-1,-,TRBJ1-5,ASSSTGTGDPHSNQPQH
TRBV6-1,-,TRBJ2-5,ASSFGGGETQY
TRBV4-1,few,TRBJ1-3,ASSQVDRPGSGNTIY
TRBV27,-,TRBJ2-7,ASSLSDRRYEQY
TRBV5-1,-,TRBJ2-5,ASRVDRGPYQTQY
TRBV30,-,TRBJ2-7,ACGGTLLYEQY
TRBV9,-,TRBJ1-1,ASSGGQGANTEAF